This is a list of T cell receptor beta chains from one sample in a study of cytomegalovirus exposure and HLA in healthy donors. Profiling relied on immunoSEQ multiplex PCR, and the TCRdb table lists in-frame clones only, not all of them. The profile shows fewer than 200,000 clones, roughly 78% of them singletons. The sequenced sample consisted of PBMCs. Receptor source: a man in his forties or fifties in good health and CMV-seropositive. Each CDR3 is given with its conserved first and last residue. D genes are given only for firm matches. Where a row states a size, it is once, few, many or the class of an expanded clone; other rows omit it.

TRBV19	-	TRBD2	TRBJ2-5	CASSMGLAGKETQYF	TGTGCCAGTAGTATGGGACTAGCGGGGAAAGAGACCCAGTACTTC
TRBV5-6	-	-	TRBJ2-7	CASSWSRGVVNEQYF	TGTGCCAGCAGCTGGAGCAGGGGGGTTGTGAACGAGCAGTACTTC
TRBV15	-	-	TRBJ1-2	CATSRDGDGYTF	TGTGCCACCAGCAGAGACGGGGATGGCTACACCTTC
TRBV6-5	-	-	TRBJ2-1	CASTLRPDTYNEQFF	TGTGCCAGCACCCTACGACCCGACACCTACAATGAGCAGTTCTTC
TRBV7-9	-	TRBD1	TRBJ2-7	CASSDRDSPYEQYF	TGTGCCAGCAGCGACCGGGACAGCCCCTACGAGCAGTACTTC
TRBV6-5	-	-	TRBJ1-2	CASSPREGYGYTF	TGTGCCAGCAGTCCCAGGGAAGGCTATGGCTACACCTTC
TRBV5-1	-	TRBD1	TRBJ1-4	CASSLAGTGTNEKLFF	TGCGCCAGCAGCTTAGCCGGGACAGGCACTAATGAAAAACTGTTTTTT
TRBV7-2	-	TRBD1	TRBJ1-1	CASSLVSRAGGLNTEAFF	TGTGCCAGCAGCTTAGTTAGCCGAGCAGGGGGGCTGAACACTGAAGCTTTCTTT
TRBV10-3	-	TRBD1	TRBJ2-7	CAISELGQGPEYF	TGTGCCATCAGTGAGCTGGGACAGGGTCCGGAGTACTTC
TRBV2	-	-	TRBJ1-1	CASSRPEMNTEAFF	TGTGCCAGCTCTCGCCCAGAAATGAACACTGAAGCTTTCTTT
TRBV7-9	-	-	TRBJ1-1	CASSLDMRGGTEAFF	TGTGCCAGCAGCTTAGATATGCGGGGAGGCACTGAAGCTTTCTTT
TRBV13	-	-	TRBJ1-3	CASSLVALSGNTIYF	TGTGCCAGCAGCTTAGTGGCCCTCTCTGGAAACACCATATATTTT
TRBV27	few	-	TRBJ1-2	CASSKRQNYGYTF	TGTGCCAGCAGTAAAAGACAGAACTATGGCTACACCTTC
TRBV5-8	-	TRBD1	TRBJ2-7	CASTIRTGTIYEQYF	TGTGCCAGCACCATACGGACAGGAACGATCTACGAGCAGTACTTC
TRBV10-2	-	-	TRBJ2-7	CASSGQRYEQYF	TGCGCCAGCAGTGGACAGCGCTACGAGCAGTACTTC
TRBV4-3	-	-	TRBJ1-3	CASSQDRGLSGNTIYF	TGCGCCAGCAGCCAAGATCGAGGGCTCTCTGGAAACACCATATATTTT
TRBV20-1	few	-	TRBJ1-1	CSARGGGSAFF	TGCAGTGCTAGAGGGGGGGGTTCAGCTTTCTTT
TRBV4-3	once	-	TRBJ2-5	CASSHTSSETQYF	TGCGCCAGCAGCCATACTAGTAGTGAGACCCAGTACTTC
TRBV7-7	-	TRBD1	TRBJ1-5	CASRGGAGRNSNQPQHF	TGTGCTAGCAGGGGGGGGGCAGGGCGAAATAGCAATCAGCCCCAGCATTTT
TRBV9	-	TRBD2	TRBJ2-3	CASSPGTSGGVVDTQYF	TGTGCCAGCAGTCCCGGGACTAGCGGGGGTGTTGTAGATACGCAGTATTTT
TRBV29-1	-	-	TRBJ1-1	CSASEGSNTEAFF	TGCAGCGCCTCGGAGGGTTCGAACACTGAAGCTTTCTTT
TRBV27	-	TRBD1	TRBJ2-1	CASSLRTGSLNEQFF	TGTGCCAGCAGTTTAAGGACAGGGAGCCTTAATGAGCAGTTCTTC
TRBV7-2	-	TRBD1	TRBJ2-1	CASSKQGAGSYNEQFF	TGTGCCAGCAGCAAACAGGGGGCAGGCTCCTACAATGAGCAGTTCTTC
TRBV7-2	few	-	TRBJ2-5	CASTRGGETQYF	TGTGCCAGCACCAGAGGGGGAGAGACCCAGTACTTC
TRBV7-3	-	-	TRBJ2-7	CASSGEVYEQYF	TGTGCCAGCAGTGGGGAGGTCTACGAGCAGTACTTC
TRBV27	-	TRBD1	TRBJ2-7	CASSGLGTGIYEQYF	TGTGCCAGCAGTGGGCTAGGGACAGGAATCTACGAGCAGTACTTC
TRBV7-9	-	-	TRBJ1-1	CASSLPGRNAEAFF	TGTGCCAGCAGCTTGCCAGGGAGGAACGCTGAAGCTTTCTTT
TRBV14	-	TRBD1	TRBJ2-6	CASSVTGGGGANVLTF	TGTGCCAGCAGCGTAACAGGGGGCGGTGGGGCCAACGTCCTGACTTTC
TRBV2	-	TRBD1	TRBJ2-3	CASSQTGTGHTDTQYF	TGTGCCAGCAGTCAAACCGGGACAGGGCACACAGATACGCAGTATTTT
TRBV5-1	-	TRBD2	TRBJ2-2	CASRSPGGINTGELFF	TGCGCCAGCAGGTCCCCGGGAGGGATCAACACCGGGGAGCTGTTTTTT
TRBV5-1	-	TRBD2	TRBJ2-7	CASSRGLAGVYEQYF	TGCGCCAGCAGCCGGGGACTAGCGGGGGTATACGAGCAGTACTTC
TRBV29-1	-	TRBD2	TRBJ2-1	CSVEDYASGGAHEQFF	TGCAGCGTTGAAGATTACGCTAGCGGGGGGGCCCATGAGCAGTTCTTC
TRBV9	few	TRBD1	TRBJ1-2	CASSVEGQGGGYTF	TGTGCCAGCAGCGTAGAGGGACAGGGGGGCGGCTACACCTTC
TRBV7-6	-	TRBD2	TRBJ2-7	CASSLGAGRDEQYF	TGTGCCAGCAGCTTAGGAGCGGGGAGGGACGAGCAGTACTTC
TRBV5-6	-	-	TRBJ1-6	CASSSGQLLSYNSPLHF	TGTGCCAGCAGCTCCGGACAGTTGCTCTCCTATAATTCACCCCTCCACTTT
TRBV19	-	TRBD1	TRBJ2-2	CASMTGAERTGELFF	TGTGCCAGTATGACAGGGGCTGAGAGGACCGGGGAGCTGTTTTTT
TRBV2	-	-	TRBJ2-1	CASGASSYNEQFF	TGTGCCTCAGGAGCTAGCTCTTACAATGAGCAGTTCTTC
TRBV7-8	-	TRBD1	TRBJ2-2	CASSRTGITGELFF	TGTGCCAGCAGCCGGACAGGGATCACCGGGGAGCTGTTTTTT
TRBV5-1	-	-	TRBJ1-4	CASSLASSKTNEKLFF	TGCGCCAGCAGCTTGGCTTCGAGCAAAACTAATGAAAAACTGTTTTTT
TRBV6-5	-	-	TRBJ1-1	CASKGRGHTEAFF	TGTGCCAGCAAGGGGAGGGGTCACACTGAAGCTTTCTTT
TRBV7-8	-	-	TRBJ2-1	CASSLAGGDEQFF	TGTGCCAGCAGCTTAGCTGGGGGCGACGAGCAGTTCTTC
TRBV28	once	TRBD1	TRBJ1-6	CASRPQTGGINSPLHF	TGTGCCAGCAGGCCCCAGACAGGGGGCATAAATTCACCCCTCCACTTT
TRBV18	-	TRBD2	TRBJ2-1	CASSQLAGGSSYNEQFF	TGTGCCAGCTCACAATTAGCGGGGGGGTCTTCCTACAATGAGCAGTTCTTC
TRBV27	-	TRBD1	TRBJ1-2	CASSLDRAGGYTF	TGTGCCAGCAGTTTAGACAGGGCGGGTGGCTACACCTTC
TRBV7-6	-	TRBD2	TRBJ2-1	CASSPESGGAEQFF	TGTGCCAGCAGCCCCGAGAGCGGGGGGGCTGAACAGTTCTTC
TRBV18	-	-	TRBJ2-3	CASSPLGSTSTDTQYF	TGTGCCAGCTCACCACTGGGCAGCACTAGCACAGATACGCAGTATTTT
TRBV7-3	-	TRBD2	TRBJ2-1	CASSLLAGGGHNEQFF	TGTGCCAGCAGCTTGCTAGCGGGGGGGGGTCACAATGAGCAGTTCTTC
TRBV4-1	-	-	TRBJ2-7	CASSRHDMGLSYEQYF	TGCGCCAGCAGCCGCCATGACATGGGTTTGTCCTACGAGCAGTACTTC
TRBV5-1	-	-	TRBJ2-1	CASSPFIGGLSGEQFF	TGCGCCAGCAGCCCGTTTATCGGGGGTCTGTCAGGGGAGCAGTTCTTC
TRBV7-9	-	TRBD2	TRBJ2-1	CASSPSSGGAYNEQFF	TGTGCCAGCAGCCCATCATCGGGGGGGGCGTACAATGAGCAGTTCTTC
TRBV21-1	-	-	TRBJ1-2	CASSNRDRGRANYGYTF	TGTGCCAGCAGCAACCGGGACAGGGGTCGAGCTAACTATGGCTACACCTTC
TRBV5-6	-	TRBD1	TRBJ1-2	CASSSGAGGPRDGYTF	TGTGCCAGCAGTTCCGGGGCAGGGGGTCCTAGGGATGGCTACACCTTC
TRBV30	-	TRBD1	TRBJ1-2	CAWSALDRVGGYTF	TGTGCCTGGAGTGCCTTGGACAGGGTGGGAGGCTACACCTTC
TRBV18	-	TRBD1	TRBJ2-2	CASSPGQGITGELFF	TGTGCCAGCTCACCAGGACAGGGGATAACCGGGGAGCTGTTTTTT